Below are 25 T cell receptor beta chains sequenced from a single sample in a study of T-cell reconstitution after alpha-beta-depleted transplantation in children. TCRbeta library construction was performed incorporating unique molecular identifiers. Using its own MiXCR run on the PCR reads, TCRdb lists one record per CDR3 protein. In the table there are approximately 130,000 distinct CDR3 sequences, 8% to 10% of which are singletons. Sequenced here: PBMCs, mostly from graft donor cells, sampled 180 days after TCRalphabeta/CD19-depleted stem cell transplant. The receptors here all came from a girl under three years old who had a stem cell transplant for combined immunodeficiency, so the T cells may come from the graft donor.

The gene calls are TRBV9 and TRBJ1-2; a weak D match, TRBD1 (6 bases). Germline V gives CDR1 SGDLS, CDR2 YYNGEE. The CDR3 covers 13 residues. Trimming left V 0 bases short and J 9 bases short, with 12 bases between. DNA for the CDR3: TGTGCCAGCAGCGTAGGGGGGCTTTCTAGCTACACCTTC. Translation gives CASSVGGLSSYTF.

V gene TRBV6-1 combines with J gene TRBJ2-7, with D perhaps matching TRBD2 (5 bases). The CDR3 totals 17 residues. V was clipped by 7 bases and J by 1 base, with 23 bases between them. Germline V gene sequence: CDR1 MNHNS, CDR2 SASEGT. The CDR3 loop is CASTRIKTSRGSYEQYF. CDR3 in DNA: TGTGCCAGCACCCGAATAAAAACGAGCCGGGGATCCTACGAGCAGTACTTC.

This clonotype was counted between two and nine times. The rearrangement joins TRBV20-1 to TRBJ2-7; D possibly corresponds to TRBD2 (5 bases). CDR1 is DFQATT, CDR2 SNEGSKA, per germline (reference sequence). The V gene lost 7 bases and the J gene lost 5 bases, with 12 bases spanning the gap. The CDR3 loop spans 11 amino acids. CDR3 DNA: TGCAGTGGCCTAGCCCTGGACGAGCAGTACTTC. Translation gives CSGLALDEQYF.

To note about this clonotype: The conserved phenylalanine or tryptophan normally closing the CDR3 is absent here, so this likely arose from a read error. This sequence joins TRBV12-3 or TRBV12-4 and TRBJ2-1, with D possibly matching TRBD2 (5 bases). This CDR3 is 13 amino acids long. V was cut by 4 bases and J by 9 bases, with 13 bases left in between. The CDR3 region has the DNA TGTGCCAGCAGTTCGGCGCGGGCTTCTGAGCAGTTCTCC. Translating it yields CASSSARASEQFS.

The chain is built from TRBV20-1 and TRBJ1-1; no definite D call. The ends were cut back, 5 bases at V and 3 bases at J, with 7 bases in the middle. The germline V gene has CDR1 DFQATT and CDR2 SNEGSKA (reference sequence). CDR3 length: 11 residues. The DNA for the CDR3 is TGCAGTGCTTTCCGGTACACTGAAGCTTTCTTT. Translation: CSAFRYTEAFF.

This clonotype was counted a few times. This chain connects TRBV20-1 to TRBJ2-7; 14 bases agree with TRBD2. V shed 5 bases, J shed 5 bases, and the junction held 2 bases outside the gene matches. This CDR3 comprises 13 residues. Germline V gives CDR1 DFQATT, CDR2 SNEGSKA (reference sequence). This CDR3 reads CSAGTSGSNEQYF. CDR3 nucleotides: TGCAGTGCTGGGACTAGCGGGAGCAACGAGCAGTACTTC.

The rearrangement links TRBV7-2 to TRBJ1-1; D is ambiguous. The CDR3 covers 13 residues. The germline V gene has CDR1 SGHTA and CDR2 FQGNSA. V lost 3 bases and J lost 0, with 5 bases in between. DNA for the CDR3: TGTGCCAGCAGCTTTGACATGAACACTGAAGCTTTCTTT. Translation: CASSFDMNTEAFF.

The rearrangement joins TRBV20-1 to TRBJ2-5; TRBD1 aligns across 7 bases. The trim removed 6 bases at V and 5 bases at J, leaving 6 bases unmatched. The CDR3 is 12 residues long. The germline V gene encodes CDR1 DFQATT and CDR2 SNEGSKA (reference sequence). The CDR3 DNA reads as TGCAGTGCGCCGACAGGGTGGGAGACCCAGTACTTC. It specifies CSAPTGWETQYF.

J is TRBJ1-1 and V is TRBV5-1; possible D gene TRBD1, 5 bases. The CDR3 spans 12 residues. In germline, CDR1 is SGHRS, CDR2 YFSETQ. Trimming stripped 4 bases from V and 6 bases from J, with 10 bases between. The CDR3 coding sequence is TGCGCCAGCAGCCGTATGGGGCCTGAAGCTTTCTTT. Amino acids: CASSRMGPEAFF.

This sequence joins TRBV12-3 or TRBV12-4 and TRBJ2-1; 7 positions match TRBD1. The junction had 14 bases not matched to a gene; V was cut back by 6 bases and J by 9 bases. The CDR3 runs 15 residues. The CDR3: CASSPSSTGFGEQFF. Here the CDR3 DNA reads TGTGCCAGCAGCCCGTCCTCGACAGGGTTCGGTGAGCAGTTCTTC.

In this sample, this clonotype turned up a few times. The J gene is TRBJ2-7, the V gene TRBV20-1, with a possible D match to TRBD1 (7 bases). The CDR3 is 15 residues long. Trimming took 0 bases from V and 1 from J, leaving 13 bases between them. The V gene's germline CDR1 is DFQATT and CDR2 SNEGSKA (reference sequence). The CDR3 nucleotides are TGCAGTGCTAGAGATCGCCAGGGGGGTTCCTACGAGCAGTACTTC. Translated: CSARDRQGGSYEQYF.

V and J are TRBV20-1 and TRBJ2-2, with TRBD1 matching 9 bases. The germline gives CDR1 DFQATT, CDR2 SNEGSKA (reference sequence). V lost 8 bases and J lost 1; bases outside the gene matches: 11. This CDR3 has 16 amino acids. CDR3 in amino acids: CSPETRGQGNTGELFF. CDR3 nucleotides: TGCAGTCCCGAAACGAGGGGACAGGGGAACACCGGGGAGCTGTTTTTT.

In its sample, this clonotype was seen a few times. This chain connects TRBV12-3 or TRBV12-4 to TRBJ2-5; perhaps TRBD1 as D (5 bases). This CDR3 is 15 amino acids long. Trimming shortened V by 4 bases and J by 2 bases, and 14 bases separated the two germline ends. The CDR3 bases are TGTGCCAGCAGTTCACTCGACAGCCTGCAAGAGACCCAGTACTTC. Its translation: CASSSLDSLQETQYF.

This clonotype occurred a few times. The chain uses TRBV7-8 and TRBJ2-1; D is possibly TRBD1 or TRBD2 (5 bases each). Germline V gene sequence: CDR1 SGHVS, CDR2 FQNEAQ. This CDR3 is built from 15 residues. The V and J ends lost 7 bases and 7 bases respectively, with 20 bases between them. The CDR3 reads CASKGRAGIRNEQFF. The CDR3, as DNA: TGTGCCAGCAAGGGGCGGGCAGGAATTAGGAATGAGCAGTTCTTC. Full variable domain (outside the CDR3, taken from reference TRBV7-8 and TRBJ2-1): GAGVSQSPRYKVAKRGQDVALRCDPISGHVSLFWYQQALGQGPEFLTYFQNEAQLDKSGLPSDRFFAERPEGSVSTLKIQRTQQEDSAVYLCASKGRAGIRNEQFFGPGTRLTVL.

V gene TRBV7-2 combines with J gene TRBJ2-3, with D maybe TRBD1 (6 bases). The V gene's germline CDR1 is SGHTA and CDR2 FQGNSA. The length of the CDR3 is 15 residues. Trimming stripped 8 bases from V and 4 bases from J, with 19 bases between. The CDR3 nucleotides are TGTGCCAGCGCCACGAGACCCAGGGGACCAGATACGCAGTATTTT. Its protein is CASATRPRGPDTQYF.

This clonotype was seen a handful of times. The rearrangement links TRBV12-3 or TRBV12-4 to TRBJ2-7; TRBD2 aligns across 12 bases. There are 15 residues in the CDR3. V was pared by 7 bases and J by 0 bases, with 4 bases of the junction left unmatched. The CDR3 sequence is CASKRTSGTSYEQYF. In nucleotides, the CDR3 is TGTGCCAGCAAAAGGACTAGCGGGACCTCCTACGAGCAGTACTTC.

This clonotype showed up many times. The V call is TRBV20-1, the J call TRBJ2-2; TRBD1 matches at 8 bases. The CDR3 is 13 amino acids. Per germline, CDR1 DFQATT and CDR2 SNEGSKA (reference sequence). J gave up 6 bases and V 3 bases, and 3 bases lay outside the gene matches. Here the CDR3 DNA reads TGCAGTGCTAGGCACAGGGGGGCCGGGGAGCTGTTTTTT. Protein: CSARHRGAGELFF.

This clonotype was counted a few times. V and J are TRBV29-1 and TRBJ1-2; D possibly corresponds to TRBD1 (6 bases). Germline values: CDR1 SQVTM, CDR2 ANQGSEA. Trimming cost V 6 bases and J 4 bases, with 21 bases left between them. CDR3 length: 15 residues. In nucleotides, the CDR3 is TGCAGCGTCGGGGACACGGGCCCAGGCGGCTATGGCTACACCTTC. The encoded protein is CSVGDTGPGGYGYTF.

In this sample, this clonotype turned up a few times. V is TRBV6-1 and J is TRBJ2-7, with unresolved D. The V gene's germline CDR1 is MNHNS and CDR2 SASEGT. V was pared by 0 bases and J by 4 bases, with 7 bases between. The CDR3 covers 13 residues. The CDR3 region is CASSEAGRYEQYF. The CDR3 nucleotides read TGTGCCAGCAGTGAAGCGGGCAGGTACGAGCAGTACTTC.

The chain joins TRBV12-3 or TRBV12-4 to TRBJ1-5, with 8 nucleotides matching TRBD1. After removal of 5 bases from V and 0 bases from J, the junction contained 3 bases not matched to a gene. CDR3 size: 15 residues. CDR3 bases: TGTGCCAGCAGTACAGGGGGATATAGCAATCAGCCCCAGCATTTT. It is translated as CASSTGGYSNQPQHF.

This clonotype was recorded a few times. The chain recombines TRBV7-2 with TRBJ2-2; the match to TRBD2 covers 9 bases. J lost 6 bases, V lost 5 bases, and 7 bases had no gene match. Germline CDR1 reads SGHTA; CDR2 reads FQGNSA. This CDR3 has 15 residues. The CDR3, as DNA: TGTGCCAGCAGCCCAGGGCTAGCGGGGTCCGGGGAGCTGTTTTTT. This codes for CASSPGLAGSGELFF.

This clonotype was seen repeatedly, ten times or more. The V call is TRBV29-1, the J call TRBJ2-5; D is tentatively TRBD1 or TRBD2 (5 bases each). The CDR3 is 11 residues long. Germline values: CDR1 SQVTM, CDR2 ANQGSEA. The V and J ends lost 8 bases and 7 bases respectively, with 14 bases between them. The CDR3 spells CSPGVQGTQYF. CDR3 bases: TGCAGCCCCGGGGTCCAGGGGACCCAGTACTTC.

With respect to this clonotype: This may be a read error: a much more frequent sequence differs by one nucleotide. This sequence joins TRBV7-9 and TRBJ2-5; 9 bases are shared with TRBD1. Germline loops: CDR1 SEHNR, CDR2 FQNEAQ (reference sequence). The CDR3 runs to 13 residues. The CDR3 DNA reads TGTTCCAGCAGCTCGGGACAGGGAGAGACCCAGTACTTC. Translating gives CSSSSGQGETQYF. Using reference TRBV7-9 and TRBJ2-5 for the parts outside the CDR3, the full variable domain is DTGVSQNPRHKITKRGQNVTFRCDPISEHNRLYWYRQTLGQGPEFLTYFQNEAQLEKSRLLSDRFSAERPKGSFSTLEIQRTEQGDSAMYLCSSSSGQGETQYFGPGTRLLVL.

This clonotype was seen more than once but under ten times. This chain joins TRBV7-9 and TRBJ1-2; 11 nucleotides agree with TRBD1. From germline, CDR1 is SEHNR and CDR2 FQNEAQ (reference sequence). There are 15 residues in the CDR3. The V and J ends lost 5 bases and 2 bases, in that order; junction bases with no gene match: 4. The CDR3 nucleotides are TGTGCCAGCAGCCACGGGACAGGGGGGAACTATGGCTACACCTTC. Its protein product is CASSHGTGGNYGYTF.

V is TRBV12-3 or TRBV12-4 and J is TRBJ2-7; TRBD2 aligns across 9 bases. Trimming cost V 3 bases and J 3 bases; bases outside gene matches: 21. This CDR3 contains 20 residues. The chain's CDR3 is CASSFIAYDISGGPDYEQYF. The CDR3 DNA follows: TGTGCCAGCAGTTTCATTGCCTATGACATAAGCGGGGGGCCGGACTACGAGCAGTACTTC.